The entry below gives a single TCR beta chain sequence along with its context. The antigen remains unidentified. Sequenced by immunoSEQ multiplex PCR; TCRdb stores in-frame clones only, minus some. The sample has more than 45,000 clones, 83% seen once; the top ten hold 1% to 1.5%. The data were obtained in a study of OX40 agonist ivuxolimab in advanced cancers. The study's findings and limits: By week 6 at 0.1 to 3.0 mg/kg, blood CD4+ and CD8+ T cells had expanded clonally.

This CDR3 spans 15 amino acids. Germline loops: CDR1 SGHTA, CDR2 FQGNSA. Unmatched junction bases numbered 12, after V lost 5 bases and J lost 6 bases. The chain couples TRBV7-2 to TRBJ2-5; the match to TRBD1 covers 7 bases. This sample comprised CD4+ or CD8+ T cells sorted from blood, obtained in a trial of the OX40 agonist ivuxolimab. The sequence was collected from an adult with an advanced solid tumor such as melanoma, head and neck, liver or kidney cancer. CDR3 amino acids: CASSTRQGIGQTQYF. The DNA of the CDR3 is TGTGCCAGCAGCACCCGACAGGGAATCGGTCAGACCCAGTACTTC.